The present entry profiles one T cell receptor (beta chain) with its context. Its target is unknown. The source of the sample is a study of blood T cells in healthy people across ages. The study's findings and limits: Long-lived donors carried more naive CD4+ cells and greater diversity than aged donors.

Each individual donor underwent a draw of 8.5 to 10 milliliters of peripheral blood. CDR1 and CDR2 (germline): SGHKS, YYEKEE (reference sequence). This CDR3 region has 16 residues. Trimming at V came to 4 bases and at J to 6 bases, leaving 12 bases not matched to a gene. The use of a sample-barcoded 5' primer and a J-beta primer mix characterized a second PCR of about 7 to 12 cycles. Each CDR3 protein gets one entry after TCRdb re-called the 5' RACE reads with MiXCR. The profile shows about 1.4 million distinct CDR3 sequences, roughly 59% of them singletons. The clonotype was recovered from a man aged 18 to 29 in good health. Sequencing input: blood. The rearrangement joins TRBV5-5 to TRBJ2-1, with 8 bases that match TRBD2. This chain's CDR3 is CASSGLAGKASNEQFF. The CDR3 region has the DNA TGTGCCAGCAGCGGGTTAGCGGGAAAGGCGAGCAATGAGCAGTTCTTC.